These 32 T cell receptor beta chains were sequenced from one sample in a study of blood T cell repertoires in COVID-19. Sequenced by immunoSEQ multiplex PCR; TCRdb stores in-frame clones only, minus some. Here the sample spans about 300,000 clones, over 85% being singletons. The sample taken for sequencing was PBMCs or T cells enriched from blood (not recorded which). Source of these receptors: a woman aged 45-65 years who had been exposed to COVID-19.

V is TRBV4-1 and J is TRBJ1-5; tentative D call: TRBD1 (6 bases). Trimming shortened V by 3 bases and J by 4 bases, and 25 bases separated the two germline ends. CDR1 is MGHRA and CDR2 is YSYEKL in the germline V gene. The CDR3 is made up of 19 amino acids. CDR3 nucleotide sequence: TGCGCCAGCAGCCATGGTAGGGGGTTGAGTGGGACACCAAATCAGCCCCAGCATTTT. Amino acids: CASSHGRGLSGTPNQPQHF.

This clone was counted only a few times. The CDR3 DNA reads as TGTGCCAGCAGTCTGACATCGACTAATTCACCCCTCCACTTT. This codes for CASSLTSTNSPLHF. V and J are TRBV2 and TRBJ1-6; D gene uncertain. Germline CDR1 SNHLY, CDR2 FYNNEI. V was clipped by 5 bases and J by 6 bases, with 11 bases between them. The CDR3 has 14 residues.

This clone occurred a few times. V usage is TRBV24-1 and J usage is TRBJ1-2; TRBD1 matches at 11 bases. The CDR3 is 14 amino acids. CDR1 and CDR2 from the germline V gene are KGHDR and SFDVKD. The J segment lost 8 bases and the V segment lost 4 bases, leaving 5 bases of the junction unmatched. The DNA of the CDR3 is TGTGCCACCAGTGACGCCGGGACAGGGGGAGGCTACACCTTC. Its protein is CATSDAGTGGGYTF.

Details on this clone: This specimen includes other DNA sequences encoding the same CDR3. V is TRBV7-9 and J is TRBJ2-3, with a possible D match to TRBD1 (6 bases). The ends were cut back, 2 bases at V and 0 bases at J, with 9 bases in the middle. Per the germline V gene, CDR1 is SEHNR and CDR2 is FQNEAQ (reference sequence). The CDR3 sequence is 15 residues long. In DNA form, the CDR3 reads TGTGCCAGCAGCTTACAGGGGCCTAGCACAGATACGCAGTATTTT. It codes for CASSLQGPSTDTQYF. Looking up the rest from reference TRBV7-9 and TRBJ2-3 gives the full variable domain: DTGVSQNPRHKITKRGQNVTFRCDPISEHNRLYWYRQTLGQGPEFLTYFQNEAQLEKSRLLSDRFSAERPKGSFSTLEIQRTEQGDSAMYLCASSLQGPSTDTQYFGPGTRLTVL.

The rearrangement uses TRBV2 and TRBJ1-3; possible D gene TRBD1, 6 bases. The CDR3 has 13 residues. V gave up 9 bases and J gave up 4 bases, with 13 bases separating them. Germline values: CDR1 SNHLY, CDR2 FYNNEI. CDR3 in amino acids: CARGLGAGNTIYF. The CDR3 DNA follows: TGTGCCAGGGGGCTGGGGGCAGGAAACACCATATATTTT.

The chain combines TRBV5-1 with TRBJ2-5; TRBD1 might be the D (5 bases). The end of the DNA is better explained by TRBJ2-7, so the J call may be wrong. CDR1 is SGHRS and CDR2 is YFSETQ in the germline V gene. This CDR3 is built from 14 residues. This CDR3 reads CASSLGQIAYEQYF. CDR3 nucleotide sequence: TGCGCCAGCAGCTTGGGACAGATTGCCTACGAGCAGTACTTC.

This clone appeared a few times. V usage is TRBV2 and J usage is TRBJ1-5; D not certain. Deletions cut 4 bases from V and 5 bases from J, with 6 bases between. From germline, CDR1 is SNHLY and CDR2 FYNNEI. The CDR3 runs to 12 residues. The CDR3 region has the DNA TGTGCCAGCAGTGGGGAGGATCAGCCCCAGCATTTT. Protein product: CASSGEDQPQHF.

Remarks on this clone: At one of its ends the junction is not consistent with the germline gene, which may arise from a read error. The rearrangement joins TRBV15 to TRBJ1-1; D call uncertain. The germline CDR1 and CDR2 sequences are LNHNV and YYDKDF (reference sequence). The CDR3 is 14 amino acids. This CDR3 is CAISQHSTNTEAFF. The CDR3 nucleotides are TGTGCCATCAGCCAACACAGCACGAACACTGAAGCTTTCTTT. The full variable domain, its missing parts supplied by reference TRBV15 and TRBJ1-1, is DAMVIQNPRYQVTQFGKPVTLSCSQTLNHNVMYWYQQKSSQAPKLLFHYYDKDFNNEADTPDNFQSRRPNTSFCFLDIRSPGLGDTAMYLCAISQHSTNTEAFFGQGTRLTVV.

V and J are TRBV30 and TRBJ2-7; D might be TRBD1 (6 bases). The germline CDR1 and CDR2 sequences are GTSNPN and SVGIG (reference sequence). The CDR3 is 13 residues long. Trimming cost V 4 bases and J 2 bases, with 12 bases left between them. The CDR3 nucleotides read TGTGCCTGGATTCCGGACAGAGCCTACGAGCAGTACTTC. It specifies CAWIPDRAYEQYF.

The chain combines TRBV27 with TRBJ1-6, with 9 bases lining up with TRBD1. CDR1 is MNHEY, CDR2 SMNVEV, per germline (reference sequence). V lost 0 bases, J lost 6 bases, and 3 bases stayed unmatched. The CDR3 contains 16 residues. The CDR3 DNA reads as TGTGCCAGCAGTTTATCAGGGACAGGGAGTAATTCACCCCTCCACTTT. Its protein product is CASSLSGTGSNSPLHF.

This chain joins TRBV27 and TRBJ2-7; D gene uncertain. The length of the CDR3 is 16 residues. Between the trimmed V and J ends, which lost 0 bases and 3 bases, there was a span of 15 bases. Germline-derived CDR1 and CDR2 are MNHEY and SMNVEV (reference sequence). The CDR3 DNA reads TGTGCCAGCAGTTTATCCGCATATTCGGTCGGCTACGAGCAGTACTTC. Its protein product is CASSLSAYSVGYEQYF.

The J gene is TRBJ1-2, the V gene TRBV5-1; 12 bases fit TRBD1. The CDR3 extends over 15 amino acids. CDR1 and CDR2 from the germline V gene are SGHRS and YFSETQ. Trimming cost V 3 bases and J 4 bases; bases outside gene matches: 4. The DNA for the CDR3 is TGCGCCAGCAGCTGGGGACAGGGGGCGGGCTATGGCTACACCTTC. It codes for CASSWGQGAGYGYTF. Full variable domain (missing parts from reference TRBV5-1 and TRBJ1-2): KAGVTQTPRYLIKTRGQQVTLSCSPISGHRSVSWYQQTPGQGLQFLFEYFSETQRNKGNFPGRFSGRQFSNSRSEMNVSTLELGDSALYLCASSWGQGAGYGYTFGSGTRLTVV.

The J gene is TRBJ1-2, the V gene TRBV12-3 or TRBV12-4; a possible D gene is TRBD1 (6 bases). The CDR3 spans 13 residues. Trimming cost V 6 bases and J 8 bases, with 16 bases left between them. In DNA, the CDR3 is TGTGCCAGCAGCCCGCAGGGGAACCGCGGCTACACCTTC. Residues: CASSPQGNRGYTF.

The rearrangement uses TRBV30 and TRBJ1-1; D might be TRBD1 (5 bases). Germline values: CDR1 GTSNPN, CDR2 SVGIG (reference sequence). CDR3 length: 13 amino acids. Trimming removed 4 bases at V and 0 bases at J, with 9 bases between. CDR3: CAWKDKMNTEAFF. For the CDR3, the DNA is TGTGCCTGGAAGGACAAAATGAACACTGAAGCTTTCTTT.

This chain uses TRBV6-5 with TRBJ1-3; TRBD1 matches at 9 bases. Germline CDR1 and CDR2: MNHEY and SVGAGI. The ends lost 8 bases at V and 7 bases at J; junction bases unmatched: 6. CDR3 length equals 13 residues. The CDR3 loop is CASRRQGGNTIYF. For the CDR3, the DNA is TGTGCCAGCCGAAGACAGGGGGGGAACACCATATATTTT.

This chain joins TRBV7-8 and TRBJ2-1; possible D gene TRBD1, 5 bases. This CDR3 comprises 18 residues. Per germline, CDR1 SGHVS and CDR2 FQNEAQ. V was cut by 5 bases and J by 5 bases, with 25 bases left in between. The CDR3 nucleotides read TGTGCCAGCAGCCACAGGAGAGAGGTCCAATTGACAGACAATGAGCAGTTCTTC. It encodes CASSHRREVQLTDNEQFF.

The gene calls are TRBV6-5 and TRBJ2-2, with 7 bases aligning to TRBD1. This CDR3 contains 14 residues. Trimming took 4 bases from V and 6 from J; bases not matched to a gene: 5. CDR1 and CDR2 from the germline V gene are MNHEY and SVGAGI. The DNA for the CDR3 is TGTGCCAGCAGTTGGGGTCAGGGGGCCGGGGAGCTGTTTTTT. It encodes CASSWGQGAGELFF.

The rearrangement uses TRBV2 and TRBJ1-2; 7 nucleotides line up with TRBD1. The length of the CDR3 is 13 residues. J lost 8 bases, V lost 4 bases, and 7 bases had no gene match. Germline values: CDR1 SNHLY, CDR2 FYNNEI. The CDR3 protein is CASSVKGALGYTF. The CDR3 bases are TGTGCCAGCAGTGTTAAGGGGGCTCTAGGCTACACCTTC.

The chain joins TRBV3-1 (or the pseudogene TRBV3-2) to TRBJ2-2; D unresolved. This CDR3 comprises 14 residues. With 6 bases removed from V and 0 bases from J, the gap between germline ends came to 8 bases. Germline CDR1 is LGHDT and CDR2 is YNNKEL (reference sequence). The CDR3 reads CASRQTANTGELFF. CDR3 in DNA: TGTGCCAGCAGACAAACAGCGAACACCGGGGAGCTGTTTTTT.

CDR3: CASSQDLQAGGRYEQYF. CDR3 bases: TGCGCCAGCAGCCAAGATCTCCAAGCGGGGGGTCGGTACGAGCAGTACTTC. This chain links TRBV4-1 with TRBJ2-7; 9 bases are shared with TRBD2. The germline V gene encodes CDR1 MGHRA and CDR2 YSYEKL. The CDR3 sequence is 17 residues long. The ends lost 0 bases at V and 4 bases at J; junction bases unmatched: 10.

The chain has TRBV19 and TRBJ1-3; D unclear. CDR1 and CDR2 from the germline V gene are LNHDA and SQIVND (reference sequence). CDR3 length equals 14 residues. The germline V and J ends were trimmed by 5 bases and 3 bases, with 11 bases remaining between them. The DNA for the CDR3 is TGTGCCAGTAGTGAGCGACGGTATGGAAACACCATATATTTT. Its protein product is CASSERRYGNTIYF.

The genes are TRBV19 and TRBJ1-3, with 8 bases matching TRBD1. CDR3 length equals 14 residues. In germline, CDR1 is LNHDA, CDR2 SQIVND (reference sequence). J was trimmed by 4 bases and V by 10 bases; bases with no gene match: 9. The CDR3 DNA is TGTGCCACTCGACAGGGGAGAACGGGAAACACCATATATTTT. Protein product: CATRQGRTGNTIYF.

The genes are TRBV18 and TRBJ1-1; D is unresolved. The V end lost 5 bases, the J end lost 2 bases, and 9 bases lay between the germline ends. There are 13 residues in the CDR3. Germline CDR1 KGHSH, CDR2 LQKENI. CDR3 protein: CASSAEVNTEAFF. In DNA, the CDR3 is TGTGCCAGCTCAGCAGAGGTTAACACTGAAGCTTTCTTT.

This clone was recorded once. The rearrangement joins TRBV5-1 to TRBJ1-3; 9 nucleotides agree with TRBD1. The junction had 9 bases not matched to a gene; V was cut back by 5 bases and J by 3 bases. From germline, CDR1 is SGHRS and CDR2 YFSETQ. This CDR3 comprises 16 residues. This CDR3 is CASRSTGQGFGNTIYF. CDR3 nucleotide sequence: TGCGCCAGCAGGTCAACGGGACAGGGTTTTGGAAACACCATATATTTT.

This clone was observed a few times. V and J are TRBV5-1 and TRBJ2-2, with D possibly being TRBD1 (6 bases). Germline V gene data show CDR1 as SGHRS and CDR2 as YFSETQ. This CDR3 contains 14 residues. V was trimmed by 5 bases and J by 1 base, leaving 9 bases between them. Here the CDR3 reads CASRMGQNTGELFF. Here the CDR3 DNA reads TGCGCCAGCAGGATGGGACAGAACACCGGGGAGCTGTTTTTT.

The V call is TRBV5-1, the J call TRBJ2-5, with 9 bases matching TRBD2. The CDR3 has 16 amino acids. The V and J ends lost 4 bases and 4 bases, in that order; junction bases with no gene match: 11. Germline V gives CDR1 SGHRS, CDR2 YFSETQ. CDR3 DNA: TGCGCCAGCAGCGGATCTAGTGCGGGGGGGCGAGAGACCCAGTACTTC. It specifies CASSGSSAGGRETQYF.

The rearrangement uses TRBV2 and TRBJ1-6, with a weak D call TRBD1 (6 bases). The CDR3 has 15 residues. Trimming removed 7 bases at V and 5 bases at J, with 15 bases between. Germline V gene lookup returns CDR1 SNHLY and CDR2 FYNNEI. CDR3 DNA: TGTGCCAGCAAAAAATACAGGGTAAATAATTCACCCCTCCACTTT. The encoded protein is CASKKYRVNNSPLHF. Full variable domain (rest looked up from reference TRBV2 and TRBJ1-6): EPEVTQTPSHQVTQMGQEVILRCVPISNHLYFYWYRQILGQKVEFLVSFYNNEISEKSEIFDDQFSVERPDGSNFTLKIRSTKLEDSAMYFCASKKYRVNNSPLHFGNGTRLTVT.

The chain is built from TRBV5-1 and TRBJ2-5; D not resolved. The CDR3 totals 15 residues. Trimming cost V 3 bases and J 1 base, with 13 bases left between them. Germline CDR1 is SGHRS and CDR2 is YFSETQ. This CDR3 reads CASSSQLGPQETQYF. The CDR3 DNA reads as TGCGCCAGCAGCTCTCAACTGGGCCCCCAAGAGACCCAGTACTTC.

This sequence joins TRBV4-2 and TRBJ2-3; TRBD2 aligns across 13 bases. J lost 3 bases, V lost 4 bases, and 13 bases had no gene match. The CDR3 runs to 19 residues. In germline, CDR1 is LGHNA, CDR2 YNFKEQ. The CDR3, as DNA: TGTGCCAGCAGCCCGGGACTAGCGGGATACTTTGATGGGACAGATACGCAGTATTTT. It is translated as CASSPGLAGYFDGTDTQYF.

This clone was seen more than once but under ten times. The V gene is TRBV6-1, the J gene TRBJ1-6; 8 bases map to TRBD1. CDR1 and CDR2 from the germline V gene are MNHNS and SASEGT. The CDR3 sequence is 15 residues long. Losses at the gene ends were 3 bases for V and 8 bases for J; bases not matched to a gene: 6. The chain's CDR3 is CASSDRQGIDSPLHF. CDR3 sequence (DNA): TGTGCCAGCAGTGATCGACAGGGGATCGATTCACCCCTCCACTTT.

The CDR3 reads CASSPSRGVSAADTQYF. The CDR3, as DNA: TGTGCCAGCAGTCCCTCCCGGGGTGTTTCGGCTGCAGATACGCAGTATTTT. This chain joins TRBV27 and TRBJ2-3, with a tentative D call TRBD2 (5 bases). CDR1 is MNHEY and CDR2 is SMNVEV in the germline V gene (reference sequence). The CDR3 has 17 amino acids. V lost 5 bases and J lost 4, with 22 bases in between.

This rearrangement joins TRBV3-1 (or the pseudogene TRBV3-2) to TRBJ2-5; D ambiguous. CDR1 is LGHDT, CDR2 YNNKEL, per germline (reference sequence). The CDR3 runs 13 residues. V lost 0 bases and J 5 bases, leaving 7 bases between the germline ends. In DNA form, the CDR3 reads TGTGCCAGCAGCCAAGATCAGGCGGAGACCCAGTACTTC. The encoded protein is CASSQDQAETQYF.